This T cell receptor (beta chain) was sequenced during a study of control samples from healthy donors and cancer patients. Per the germline V gene, CDR1 is SGHTA and CDR2 is FQGTGA. The ends were cut back, 3 bases at V and 5 bases at J, with 7 bases in the middle. The CDR3 sequence is 12 residues long. Produced via immunoSEQ multiplex PCR; TCRdb's table is partial and in-frame only. The profile shows about 120,000 clones, 87% of them singletons. The source material was blood. The gene calls are TRBV7-3 and TRBJ1-2, with D unresolved. This TCR came from a young man in good health. CDR3 nucleotide sequence: TGTGCCAGCAGCTTTCTCTCGTATGGCTACACCTTC. Its translation: CASSFLSYGYTF.